The 29 T cell receptor beta chains listed next were all sequenced from one sample in a study of molecular identifiers for immune sequencing clone quantification. TCRdb fed the PCR reads into MiXCR, producing one record per CDR3 protein. The sample carries a few hundred thousand distinct CDR3 sequences, roughly 24% recorded once. The source material was naive CD8+ T cells from blood, with Jurkat cell RNA spiked in. Subset meaning: FACS-sorted CD8+CD4-CCR7+CD45RA+ naive T cells. The receptor source for this set is a human donor in good health. Some libraries in this study had Jurkat cell RNA spiked in.

This clonotype was seen at least ten times. The rearrangement links TRBV14 to TRBJ2-7; D may be TRBD1 or TRBD2 (5 bases each). The CDR3 is 14 amino acids. V was clipped by 3 bases and J by 1 base, with 10 bases between them. Germline CDR1 and CDR2: SGHDN and FVKESK. In DNA, the CDR3 is TGTGCCAGCAGCCAGGGGCGGGTATCCTACGAGCAGTACTTC. Its translation is CASSQGRVSYEQYF.

This clonotype has a handful of counts. The CDR3, as DNA: TGCGCCAGCAGCCAGTCGCGGGGCAGCTCCTACAATGAGCAGTTCTTC. As protein: CASSQSRGSSYNEQFF. The chain employs TRBV4-3 and TRBJ2-1; a possible D gene is TRBD2 (6 bases). The CDR3 is 16 residues long. The germline V gene encodes CDR1 LGHNA and CDR2 YSLEER. Trimming pared 3 bases from V and 0 bases from J, leaving 12 bases between.

With respect to this clonotype: A much larger clone lies a single base off, so this may be a read error. It is likely a read error, because the conserved phenylalanine at the end of the CDR3 is missing. This CDR3 is CAISESLETQYS. The DNA of the CDR3 is TGTGCCATCAGTGAGTCGCTTGAGACCCAGTACTCC. This chain links TRBV10-3 with TRBJ2-5; no reliable D call. V gave up 0 bases and J gave up 5 bases, with 4 bases separating them. The CDR3 sequence is 12 residues long. In germline, CDR1 is ENHRY, CDR2 SYGVKD.

This clonotype has a handful of counts. The J gene is TRBJ1-1, the V gene TRBV25-1; 7 bases align to TRBD1. The germline V gene encodes CDR1 MGHDK and CDR2 SYGVNS. This CDR3 comprises 11 residues. The V gene end was trimmed by 6 bases and the J gene end by 12 bases; junction bases not matched to a gene: 7. DNA of the CDR3: TGTGCCAGCAGGCGACAGGGTTATACTTTCTTT. Amino acids: CASRRQGYTFF.

The CDR3 DNA sequence: TGTGCCAGCAGCGCCGGGACAGCCTATGGCTACACCTTC. Translation gives CASSAGTAYGYTF. The V and J genes are TRBV11-2 and TRBJ1-2; 7 bases fit TRBD1. Germline CDR1 is SGHAT and CDR2 is FQNNGV. The CDR3 is 13 residues long. V shed 5 bases, J shed 4 bases, and the junction held 4 bases outside the gene matches.

This clonotype has only a few counts. The chain uses TRBV18 and TRBJ2-2; 7 bases are shared with TRBD2. V dropped 3 bases and J dropped 0; count of bases not matched to a gene: 7. The CDR3 is 17 amino acids. Germline V gene data show CDR1 as KGHSH and CDR2 as LQKENI. The CDR3: CASSPWASGSNTGELFF. The CDR3 coding sequence is TGTGCCAGCTCACCCTGGGCTAGCGGCTCGAACACCGGGGAGCTGTTTTTT.

The chain links TRBV11-2 to TRBJ2-7; D is undetermined. V lost 4 bases, J lost 9 bases, and 10 bases lay in between. CDR3 length equals 11 residues. Germline CDR1 and CDR2: SGHAT and FQNNGV. In DNA, the CDR3 is TGTGCCAGCAGCTCTCCTGCTGGGCAGTACTTC. Its translation: CASSSPAGQYF.

Comment on this clonotype: One end of the junction fails to match germline, which may point to a read error. The chain employs TRBV27 and TRBJ2-7; the match to TRBD2 covers 9 bases. The germline gives CDR1 MNHEY, CDR2 SMNVEV (reference sequence). This CDR3 is built from 15 residues. CDR3 coding DNA: TGTGCCAGCAGTTTATCGGCCAGCGGGAGGTACGCGCAGTACTTC. It is translated as CASSLSASGRYAQYF.

In this sample, this clonotype turned up many times. The DNA of the CDR3 is TGTGCCAGCAGCGAGGGGTTTGTTTCTGGGGCCAACGTCCTGACTTTC. As protein: CASSEGFVSGANVLTF. The rearrangement uses TRBV11-2 and TRBJ2-6; D is possibly TRBD1 or TRBD2 (5 bases each). V lost 5 bases and J lost 1, with 12 bases in between. The CDR3 contains 16 residues. From germline, CDR1 is SGHAT and CDR2 FQNNGV.

J is TRBJ2-7 and V is TRBV7-9; no definite D call. V was pared by 2 bases and J by 5 bases, with 10 bases between. This CDR3 is built from 13 residues. The germline V gene has CDR1 SEHNR and CDR2 FQNEAQ (reference sequence). The CDR3 DNA follows: TGTGCCAGCAGCTTATATTACCGGGACGAGCAGTACTTC. It translates to CASSLYYRDEQYF.

The chain has TRBV4-3 and TRBJ2-3; D gene unclear. V was shortened by 1 base and J by 0 bases, with 8 bases between the two germline ends. The germline V gene encodes CDR1 LGHNA and CDR2 YSLEER. The CDR3 is 15 amino acids. The CDR3 region has the DNA TGCGCCAGCAGCCAAGTCCGGATTAGCACAGATACGCAGTATTTT. Protein sequence: CASSQVRISTDTQYF.

The chain links TRBV4-3 to TRBJ2-1; D gene ambiguous. The germline V gene encodes CDR1 LGHNA and CDR2 YSLEER. The CDR3 has 17 residues. The V gene lost 0 bases and the J gene lost 9 bases, with 21 bases spanning the gap. The CDR3 DNA reads TGCGCCAGCAGCCAAGAGTCCCCCCACGCCCAAATGGGTGAGCAGTTCTTC. It encodes CASSQESPHAQMGEQFF.

Ten or more counts support this clonotype. The gene calls are TRBV7-2 and TRBJ2-5; 9 nucleotides agree with TRBD2. The ends lost 5 bases at V and 1 base at J; junction bases unmatched: 5. This CDR3 is built from 15 residues. Germline loops: CDR1 SGHTA, CDR2 FQGNSA. The CDR3 DNA reads as TGTGCCAGCAGCATACCGACTAGCGGCCAAGAGACCCAGTACTTC. Protein product: CASSIPTSGQETQYF.

This clonotype was seen only a few times. This sequence joins TRBV28 and TRBJ2-7; weak D call: TRBD1 (6 bases). Germline V gene lookup returns CDR1 MDHEN and CDR2 SYDVKM. V was pared by 5 bases and J by 4 bases, with 24 bases between. This CDR3 has 17 residues. CDR3 protein: CASSPARGDTPSYEQYF. CDR3 sequence (DNA): TGTGCCAGCAGTCCCGCCAGAGGGGACACCCCATCGTACGAGCAGTACTTC.

V usage is TRBV13 and J usage is TRBJ2-1; 15 nucleotides line up with TRBD2. This CDR3 comprises 15 residues. The ends lost 4 bases at V and 12 bases at J; junction bases unmatched: 7. Germline values: CDR1 PRHDT, CDR2 FYEKMQ (reference sequence). CDR3 nucleotide sequence: TGTGCCAGCAGCTGGACTAGCGGGGGGGTAAGTGCGCAGTTCTTC. It encodes CASSWTSGGVSAQFF. The variable domain in full, completed from reference TRBV13 and TRBJ2-1, reads AAGVIQSPRHLIKEKRETATLKCYPIPRHDTVYWYQQGPGQDPQFLISFYEKMQSDKGSIPDRFSAQQFSDYHSELNMSSLELGDSALYFCASSWTSGGVSAQFFGPGTRLTVL.

The rearrangement links TRBV27 to TRBJ1-6; D unclear. Germline V lookup: CDR1 MNHEY, CDR2 SMNVEV (reference sequence). This CDR3 comprises 14 residues. Trimming took off 8 bases at V and 10 bases at J, with 18 bases between the two ends. The CDR3 region has the DNA TGTGCCAGCGGAGAACAAGGGTTTTTGTCACCCCTCCACTTT. Amino acids: CASGEQGFLSPLHF.

This clonotype was counted at least ten times. The CDR3 spells CASRDTGTANTGELFF. The CDR3 coding sequence is TGTGCCAGCAGAGATACCGGGACAGCGAACACCGGGGAGCTGTTTTTT. The rearrangement joins TRBV9 to TRBJ2-2, with TRBD1 identical over 7 bases. The CDR3 length is 16 residues. Germline CDR1 SGDLS, CDR2 YYNGEE. V was clipped by 5 bases and J by 0 bases; unmatched bases: 7.

The rearrangement uses TRBV4-3 and TRBJ2-7; possibly TRBD1 for D (6 bases). Germline CDR1 LGHNA, CDR2 YSLEER. The CDR3 sequence is 14 residues long. V dropped 6 bases and J dropped 12 bases, with 24 bases sitting between them. The CDR3 spells CASRLARGSYAPYF. DNA for the CDR3: TGCGCCAGCAGATTAGCCAGGGGTTCCTACGCGCCGTACTTC.

The V and J genes are TRBV7-3 and TRBJ2-1; D uncertain. Germline V gene sequence: CDR1 SGHTA, CDR2 FQGTGA. Trimming took 8 bases from V and 6 from J, leaving 20 bases between them. This CDR3 spans 15 amino acids. The CDR3 DNA follows: TGTGCCAGCTGGCCCAGGACCGAGGTCGGCAATGAGCAGTTCTTC. Its translation: CASWPRTEVGNEQFF. The full variable domain, in which reference TRBV7-3 and TRBJ2-1 provide the parts outside the CDR3, is GAGVSQTPSNKVTEKGKYVELRCDPISGHTALYWYRQSLGQGPEFLIYFQGTGAADDSGLPNDRFFAVRPEGSVSTLKIQRTERGDSAVYLCASWPRTEVGNEQFFGPGTRLTVL.

For this clonotype: Possible read error: a much larger clone is one base away. The chain couples TRBV7-3 to TRBJ1-1; 7 bases match TRBD1. Unmatched junction bases numbered 8, after V lost 5 bases and J lost 5 bases. Germline CDR1 is SGHTA and CDR2 is FQGTGA. The CDR3 covers 14 residues. DNA for the CDR3: TGTGCCAGCAGCCCAAAGCCAGGGGGAACTGAAGCTTTCTTT. Translated: CASSPKPGGTEAFF.

The chain employs TRBV27 and TRBJ2-7, with 9 nucleotides matching TRBD1. There are 14 residues in the CDR3. Trimming at V came to 5 bases and at J to 6 bases, leaving 8 bases not matched to a gene. Germline loops: CDR1 MNHEY, CDR2 SMNVEV (reference sequence). Written as DNA, the CDR3 is TGTGCCAGCAGTCCTGGGACAGGGTTTAGCGAGCAGTACTTC. Translated, it gives CASSPGTGFSEQYF.

This clonotype was seen a few times. The chain couples TRBV6-1 to TRBJ2-5; D is possibly TRBD1 (5 bases). CDR3 length: 15 residues. The ends were cut back, 2 bases at V and 5 bases at J, with 15 bases in the middle. Looked up from germline, CDR1 is MNHNS and CDR2 is SASEGT. This CDR3 is CASSESWGDPETQYF. The CDR3 region has the DNA TGTGCCAGCAGTGAAAGTTGGGGCGACCCGGAGACCCAGTACTTC.

This clonotype was observed many times. V and J are TRBV7-9 and TRBJ2-7; D uncertain. CDR3 length: 11 residues. Trimming shortened V by 5 bases and J by 7 bases, and 9 bases separated the two germline ends. CDR1 is SEHNR and CDR2 is FQNEAQ in the germline V gene (reference sequence). The CDR3 region is CASSPDWEQYF. The CDR3 nucleotides read TGTGCCAGCAGCCCCGATTGGGAGCAGTACTTC. Based on the CDR3 plus reference TRBV7-9 and TRBJ2-7, the full variable domain is DTGVSQNPRHKITKRGQNVTFRCDPISEHNRLYWYRQTLGQGPEFLTYFQNEAQLEKSRLLSDRFSAERPKGSFSTLEIQRTEQGDSAMYLCASSPDWEQYFGPGTRLTVT.

The chain joins TRBV6-5 to TRBJ2-7; no clear D gene. Germline V gives CDR1 MNHEY, CDR2 SVGAGI. The V gene lost 5 bases and the J gene lost 3 bases, with 8 bases spanning the gap. The CDR3 loop spans 12 amino acids. The CDR3 loop is CASSPNYYEQYF. CDR3 DNA sequence: TGTGCCAGCAGTCCTAACTACTACGAGCAGTACTTC.

This clonotype was detected many times. This sequence joins TRBV9 and TRBJ1-2; 7 nucleotides agree with TRBD1. J was trimmed by 5 bases and V by 4 bases; bases with no gene match: 14. The CDR3 covers 16 residues. Germline CDR1 reads SGDLS; CDR2 reads YYNGEE. CDR3 amino acids: CASSSPLQGLGYGYTF. In DNA form, the CDR3 reads TGTGCCAGCAGCAGCCCCTTACAGGGGCTGGGATATGGCTACACCTTC.

The rearrangement uses TRBV19 and TRBJ2-7; D is unclear. Per germline, CDR1 LNHDA and CDR2 SQIVND (reference sequence). The V end was cut by 5 bases, the J end by 5 bases, with 16 bases between. The CDR3 has 14 residues. DNA of the CDR3: TGTGCCAGTAGTGTAGTGTTAGCTGGGGACGAGCAGTACTTC. This sequence encodes CASSVVLAGDEQYF.

This clonotype was detected ten times or more. V and J are TRBV6-5 and TRBJ2-7; TRBD1 might be the D (6 bases). Germline CDR1 MNHEY, CDR2 SVGAGI. With 4 bases removed from V and 3 bases from J, the gap between germline ends came to 13 bases. The CDR3 extends over 14 amino acids. The CDR3 DNA follows: TGTGCCAGCAGTTTCACAGGGCAAGTCTACGAGCAGTACTTC. Protein sequence: CASSFTGQVYEQYF.

On this clonotype: A much larger clone lies a single base off, so this may be a read error. J is TRBJ2-7 and V is TRBV5-3; a weak D match, TRBD1 (6 bases). TRBV5-3 qualifies as an ORF whose function is uncertain. The CDR3 loop spans 12 amino acids. The V gene lost 9 bases and the J gene lost 6 bases, with 16 bases spanning the gap. CDR3 bases: TGTGCCACAGTAACAGGGTTCGGCGAGCAGTACTTC. Amino acids: CATVTGFGEQYF.

The chain combines TRBV4-1 with TRBJ2-7; D gene unclear. Germline V lookup: CDR1 MGHRA, CDR2 YSYEKL. This CDR3 comprises 13 residues. V shed 0 bases and J shed 0 bases, with 3 bases lying between them. The CDR3 nucleotides are TGCGCCAGCAGCCAAGAGCCCTCCTACGAGCAGTACTTC. Amino acid sequence: CASSQEPSYEQYF.